The 14 T cell receptor beta chains presented below share a single source sample, sequenced in a study of T cell repertoires in cytomegalovirus infection. Their antigens are not known. TCRdb ran MiXCR on the reads and lists one entry per CDR3 protein. The sample lists some 800,000 distinct CDR3 sequences; 30% to 35% were seen once. The specimen was cultured CD8+ T cells from PBMCs, collected from culture after CMV antigen stimulation. These receptors were taken from a human donor in good health (CMV status not recorded). Some clones in this sample may be carry-over from other donors' samples.

This clonotype was detected only a few times. The chain employs TRBV7-9 and TRBJ1-5, with a possible D match to TRBD1 (6 bases). Germline lookup yields CDR1 SEHNR and CDR2 FQNEAQ (reference sequence). The CDR3 has 15 residues. The ends were cut back, 1 base at V and 0 bases at J, with 7 bases in the middle. CDR3: CASSLGDNSNQPQHF. The CDR3 DNA reads as TGTGCCAGCAGCTTAGGGGACAATAGCAATCAGCCCCAGCATTTT.

This clonotype was detected ten times or more. The gene calls are TRBV7-2 and TRBJ2-2, with D possibly matching TRBD2 (6 bases). The ends were cut back, 5 bases at V and 5 bases at J, with 18 bases in the middle. This CDR3 comprises 16 residues. CDR1 and CDR2 (germline): SGHTA, FQGNSA. As DNA, the CDR3 is TGTGCCAGCAGCCCGCCGGGGCGGGGAATTACCGGGGAGCTGTTTTTT. This encodes CASSPPGRGITGELFF.

The rearrangement uses TRBV6-1 and TRBJ2-5, with TRBD2 matching over 8 bases. The V gene end was trimmed by 3 bases and the J gene end by 6 bases; junction bases not matched to a gene: 6. The CDR3 is 14 amino acids. Germline V gives CDR1 MNHNS, CDR2 SASEGT. The CDR3 DNA sequence: TGTGCCAGCAGTGATGGGCGGGGGGCAAAGACCCAGTACTTC. It yields the protein CASSDGRGAKTQYF.

This clonotype showed up just a few times. J is TRBJ2-5 and V is TRBV15; D could derive from TRBD1 or TRBD2 (5 bases each). The V gene lost 0 bases and the J gene lost 0 bases, with 11 bases spanning the gap. The CDR3 has 16 residues. CDR1 is LNHNV and CDR2 is YYDKDF in the germline V gene (reference sequence). This CDR3 is CATSREGRTYQETQYF. The CDR3, as DNA: TGTGCCACCAGCAGAGAGGGACGGACGTACCAAGAGACCCAGTACTTC.

The chain has TRBV7-6 and TRBJ2-7; D is undetermined. The CDR3 sequence is 12 residues long. Trimming took 3 bases from V and 4 from J, leaving 7 bases between them. Germline V gene sequence: CDR1 SGHVS, CDR2 FNYEAQ. The CDR3 reads CASSFDPYEQYV. Written as DNA, the CDR3 is TGTGCCAGCAGCTTCGACCCTTACGAGCAGTACGTC.

This clonotype was observed a handful of times. This chain links TRBV2 with TRBJ2-2; 10 nucleotides align to TRBD1. Germline V lookup: CDR1 SNHLY, CDR2 FYNNEI. The V segment lost 3 bases and the J segment 5 bases; nucleotides outside the gene matches: 9. CDR3 length: 17 residues. Here the CDR3 reads CASSDDGDRGGTGELFF. The CDR3 DNA reads TGTGCCAGCAGTGATGATGGGGACAGGGGAGGGACCGGGGAGCTGTTTTTT.

The count of this clonotype is one. This chain uses TRBV27 with TRBJ1-2, with TRBD1 as a possible D gene (5 bases). This CDR3 region has 15 residues. With 2 bases removed from V and 6 bases from J, the gap between germline ends came to 16 bases. Germline loops: CDR1 MNHEY, CDR2 SMNVEV (reference sequence). The CDR3 DNA is TGTGCCAGCAGTTTAAGGTTGGCAGGGAATGATGGCTACACCTTC. It translates to CASSLRLAGNDGYTF.

This clonotype was detected ten times or more. The chain joins TRBV7-6 to TRBJ1-1, with D maybe TRBD1 (5 bases). This CDR3 contains 16 residues. Germline values: CDR1 SGHVS, CDR2 FNYEAQ. V gave up 1 base and J gave up 0 bases, with 12 bases separating them. In DNA form, the CDR3 reads TGTGCCAGCAGCTTAGGGCGGGACGGATTGAACACTGAAGCTTTCTTT. Its translation is CASSLGRDGLNTEAFF.

This clonotype came up many times. V usage is TRBV7-9 and J usage is TRBJ2-6, with 7 bases fitting TRBD1. Germline assignment: CDR1 SEHNR and CDR2 FQNEAQ (reference sequence). The CDR3 totals 18 residues. The ends lost 4 bases at V and 1 base at J; junction bases unmatched: 10. DNA for the CDR3: TGTGCCAGCAGCTCCGGACAGGCCGGTGGTTCTGGGGCCAACGTCCTGACTTTC. It specifies CASSSGQAGGSGANVLTF.

The rearrangement joins TRBV6-2 or TRBV6-3 to TRBJ2-1; 15 nucleotides line up with TRBD2. Germline CDR1 and CDR2: MNHEY and SVGEGT. J was trimmed by 0 bases and V by 6 bases; bases with no gene match: 9. There are 19 residues in the CDR3. The CDR3 protein is CASSMEGLAGGSSYNEQFF. The CDR3 DNA follows: TGTGCCAGCAGCATGGAGGGACTAGCGGGGGGAAGCTCCTACAATGAGCAGTTCTTC.

This clonotype was counted only a few times. This chain links TRBV7-6 with TRBJ2-3; 8 bases fit TRBD2. This CDR3 is 18 amino acids long. Trimming removed 5 bases from V and 0 bases from J; junction bases left unmatched: 13. Looked up from germline, CDR1 is SGHVS and CDR2 is FNYEAQ. The CDR3 DNA follows: TGTGCCAGCAGCGAGTACGCTACTAGCGGCTTGAGCACAGATACGCAGTATTTT. It translates to CASSEYATSGLSTDTQYF.

This clonotype has only a few counts. V usage is TRBV7-9 and J usage is TRBJ2-3; TRBD2 aligns across 8 bases. CDR1 is SEHNR and CDR2 is FQNEAQ in the germline V gene (reference sequence). There are 14 residues in the CDR3. After removal of 10 bases from V and 5 bases from J, the junction contained 11 bases not matched to a gene. CDR3 protein: CATSPGGSRDTQYF. DNA of the CDR3: TGTGCCACCTCCCCGGGGGGGAGCCGAGATACGCAGTATTTT. Combining the CDR3 with reference TRBV7-9 and TRBJ2-3 gives the whole variable domain DTGVSQNPRHKITKRGQNVTFRCDPISEHNRLYWYRQTLGQGPEFLTYFQNEAQLEKSRLLSDRFSAERPKGSFSTLEIQRTEQGDSAMYLCATSPGGSRDTQYFGPGTRLTVL.

This clonotype was counted a few times. The J gene is TRBJ1-1, the V gene TRBV19; a weak D match, TRBD1 (5 bases). Trimming took off 7 bases at V and 8 bases at J, with 20 bases between the two ends. Germline loops: CDR1 LNHDA, CDR2 SQIVND (reference sequence). This CDR3 region has 14 residues. The CDR3 region has the DNA TGTGCCAGTACCCCCCCGGCAGGGTGGGACGAAGCTTTCTTT. This codes for CASTPPAGWDEAFF. Full variable domain (remainder filled in from reference TRBV19 and TRBJ1-1): DGGITQSPKYLFRKEGQNVTLSCEQNLNHDAMYWYRQDPGQGLRLIYYSQIVNDFQKGDIAEGYSVSREKKESFPLTVTSAQKNPTAFYLCASTPPAGWDEAFFGQGTRLTVV.

The J gene is TRBJ1-1, the V gene TRBV18; TRBD1 matches at 9 bases. With 5 bases clipped from V and 0 bases from J, the junction kept 7 bases outside the gene matches. Germline loops: CDR1 KGHSH, CDR2 LQKENI. The CDR3 has 16 amino acids. CDR3 coding DNA: TGTGCCAGCTCAGTCCGGGACAGGGCGTTGAACACTGAAGCTTTCTTT. Its translation is CASSVRDRALNTEAFF.